This T cell receptor beta chain was sequenced in a study of blood T cell repertoires in COVID-19. The germline V gene encodes CDR1 SGHRS and CDR2 YFSETQ. CDR3 length equals 15 residues. The V end was cut by 0 bases, the J end by 1 base, with 9 bases between. Libraries were prepared by immunoSEQ multiplex PCR; TCRdb keeps only in-frame clonotypes and omits some of them. The data show approximately 200,000 clones, with more than 65% seen just once and around 2% held by the top ten. The receptor was isolated from a woman in her sixties with acute or convalescent COVID-19. The chain recombines TRBV5-1 with TRBJ2-3, with D hard to call. The sequenced sample consisted of peripheral blood. The CDR3 protein is CASSLGMAGTDTQYF. DNA for the CDR3: TGCGCCAGCAGCTTGGGGATGGCGGGCACAGATACGCAGTATTTT.